This T cell receptor (beta chain) was identified during a study of CD8 T cells in ankylosing spondylitis. Overall study findings and caveats: Ankylosing spondylitis blood appeared to carry a characteristic TCR beta motif of roughly 8 highly homologous variants.

This clonotype was seen a few times. Antigen: not known. Trimming took off 3 bases at V and 2 bases at J, with 16 bases between the two ends. The CDR3 loop spans 16 amino acids. The germline CDR1 and CDR2 sequences are KGHSH and LQKENI. One entry per CDR3 protein, called by TCRdb with MiXCR from the 5' RACE reads. Of 250,000 to 300,000 distinct CDR3 sequences listed, 15% to 25% are singletons. The source material was blood, either unsorted or a sorted T cell fraction (not recorded which). This receptor was obtained from a male donor with ankylosing spondylitis or in good health (not recorded which). This chain joins TRBV18 and TRBJ2-5, with a possible D match to TRBD2 (6 bases). The CDR3 region is CASSPGLLATQETQYF. In DNA, the CDR3 is TGTGCCAGCTCACCTGGCCTGCTAGCGACTCAAGAGACCCAGTACTTC. Based on the CDR3 plus reference TRBV18 and TRBJ2-5, the full variable domain is NAGVMQNPRHLVRRRGQEARLRCSPMKGHSHVYWYRQLPEEGLKFMVYLQKENIIDESGMPKERFSAEFPKEGPSILRIQQVVRGDSAAYFCASSPGLLATQETQYFGPGTRLLVL.